One sample yielded the 18 T cell receptor beta chains listed below, sequenced in a study of vaccination effects on CD4 cells after COVID-19. TCRdb's copy holds only in-frame clones and misses some; the assay was immunoSEQ multiplex PCR. The sample consists of 45,000 to 50,000 clones, over 50% of them appearing once. These receptors lack a known antigen. At the end of about 10 days of culture, CD4+ T cells were isolated. Sequencing was performed on CD4+ T cells from PBMCs cultured without peptide, taken before COVID-19 vaccination. These receptors originate from a human donor who received a COVID-19 vaccine.

This rearrangement joins TRBV7-9 to TRBJ2-7; the match to TRBD2 covers 8 bases. Germline V gives CDR1 SEHNR, CDR2 FQNEAQ (reference sequence). This CDR3 is built from 13 residues. With 5 bases clipped from V and 2 bases from J, the junction kept 2 bases outside the gene matches. The CDR3 loop is CASSLGLAYEQYF. The CDR3 nucleotides read TGTGCCAGCAGCCTGGGACTAGCCTACGAGCAGTACTTC.

The chain couples TRBV3-1 (or the pseudogene TRBV3-2) to TRBJ2-1; D remains ambiguous. This CDR3 spans 13 amino acids. CDR1 is LGHDT and CDR2 is YNNKEL in the germline V gene (reference sequence). V was clipped by 4 bases and J by 10 bases, with 14 bases between them. Written as DNA, the CDR3 is TGTGCCAGCAGCCGTGGGCCCCCGGCCGAGCAGTTCTTC. Translated: CASSRGPPAEQFF.

The chain uses TRBV18 and TRBJ2-3; the D is unclear. Per the germline V gene, CDR1 is KGHSH and CDR2 is LQKENI. Deletions cut 1 base from V and 0 bases from J, with 8 bases between. The CDR3 is made up of 15 amino acids. The CDR3 DNA follows: TGTGCCAGCTCACCACGGAGAGCCAGCACAGATACGCAGTATTTT. It encodes CASSPRRASTDTQYF.

The V and J genes are TRBV29-1 and TRBJ1-1; D unresolved. CDR3 length: 11 amino acids. Trimming stripped 4 bases from V and 11 bases from J, with 14 bases between. The germline CDR1 and CDR2 sequences are SQVTM and ANQGSEA. In DNA form, the CDR3 reads TGCAGCGTTGTAATGAGCTGGGTGGCTTTCTTT. This sequence encodes CSVVMSWVAFF.

This chain joins TRBV5-4 and TRBJ1-2; 9 positions agree with TRBD1. Germline trimming cut 3 bases from V and 2 bases from J; bases unmatched to any gene: 5. Germline V CDR1 and CDR2: SGHNT, YYREEE (reference sequence). The CDR3 contains 15 residues. The CDR3 region is CASSSTGGWNYGYTF. The CDR3 nucleotides read TGTGCCAGCAGCTCTACAGGGGGCTGGAACTATGGCTACACCTTC.

The V and J genes are TRBV5-1 and TRBJ1-1; possibly TRBD1 for D (5 bases). Germline V gene sequence: CDR1 SGHRS, CDR2 YFSETQ. The ends were cut back, 9 bases at V and 5 bases at J, with 20 bases in the middle. The CDR3 has 14 amino acids. The CDR3 spells CATGGGTSGTEAFF. CDR3 bases: TGCGCCACCGGGGGGGGGACCTCCGGTACTGAAGCTTTCTTT.

J is TRBJ1-5 and V is TRBV7-2, with a tentative D call TRBD1 (6 bases). Germline lookup yields CDR1 SGHTA and CDR2 FQGNSA. The CDR3 loop spans 12 amino acids. V lost 9 bases and J 3 bases, leaving 9 bases between the germline ends. The CDR3 loop reads CASRGNNQPQHF. CDR3 DNA sequence: TGTGCCAGTAGGGGGAACAATCAGCCCCAGCATTTT. Full variable domain (missing parts from reference TRBV7-2 and TRBJ1-5): GAGVSQSPSNKVTEKGKDVELRCDPISGHTALYWYRQSLGQGLEFLIYFQGNSAPDKSGLPSDRFSAERTGGSVSTLTIQRTQQEDSAVYLCASRGNNQPQHFGDGTRLSIL.

V usage is TRBV28 and J usage is TRBJ2-5; D not resolved. The germline gives CDR1 MDHEN, CDR2 SYDVKM. V was cut by 5 bases and J by 1 base, with 20 bases left in between. This CDR3 comprises 17 residues. The CDR3, as DNA: TGTGCCAGCAGTACCCGGGCCTCGCCCACCCCCCAAGAGACCCAGTACTTC. Protein: CASSTRASPTPQETQYF.

This chain uses TRBV5-1 with TRBJ2-1; 8 bases align to TRBD1. The germline CDR1 and CDR2 sequences are SGHRS and YFSETQ. V was clipped by 0 bases and J by 10 bases; unmatched bases: 12. This CDR3 comprises 16 residues. CDR3 nucleotides: TGCGCCAGCAGCTTGGCGGTAGGACAGGGCCAAGGGGAGCAGTTCTTC. Translating it yields CASSLAVGQGQGEQFF.

The chain couples TRBV6-5 to TRBJ2-1; D may be TRBD2 (5 bases). This CDR3 has 14 amino acids. Germline V gene data show CDR1 as MNHEY and CDR2 as SVGAGI. Trimming stripped 7 bases from V and 2 bases from J, with 12 bases between. The CDR3 is CASKNLGAYNEQFF. CDR3 DNA sequence: TGTGCCAGCAAGAATCTCGGGGCCTACAATGAGCAGTTCTTC.

The V gene is TRBV29-1, the J gene TRBJ1-1, with a tentative D call TRBD1 (5 bases). V was shortened by 4 bases and J by 4 bases, with 13 bases between the two germline ends. Germline CDR1 is SQVTM and CDR2 is ANQGSEA. The CDR3 spans 13 residues. CDR3 DNA: TGCAGCGTTGCCAGGGATGTTTCCACTGAAGCTTTCTTT. It specifies CSVARDVSTEAFF. The complete variable domain, with remaining parts taken from reference TRBV29-1 and TRBJ1-1, reads SAVISQKPSRDICQRGTSLTIQCQVDSQVTMMFWYRQQPGQSLTLIATANQGSEATYESGFVIDKFPISRPNLTFSTLTVSNMSPEDSSIYLCSVARDVSTEAFFGQGTRLTVV.

This chain connects TRBV11-1 to TRBJ2-5; TRBD1 agrees at 9 bases. Trimming at V came to 5 bases and at J to 4 bases, leaving 8 bases not matched to a gene. The CDR3 contains 15 residues. From germline, CDR1 is SGHAT and CDR2 FQDESV (reference sequence). The CDR3, as DNA: TGTGCCAGCAGCCTTCGGGACAGGGCGGGAGAGACCCAGTACTTC. Protein product: CASSLRDRAGETQYF.

The chain's CDR3 is CASSQDVGSNQPQHF. CDR3 bases: TGTGCCAGCAGCCAAGATGTAGGGAGCAATCAGCCCCAGCATTTT. The V call is TRBV4-2, the J call TRBJ1-5; no definite D call. Per germline, CDR1 LGHNA and CDR2 YNFKEQ. The CDR3 loop spans 15 amino acids. V was cut by 0 bases and J by 1 base, with 7 bases left in between.

The CDR3 DNA sequence: TGTGCCAGCAGCCAGGGTATCATACAGCACACTGAAGCTTTCTTT. It specifies CASSQGIIQHTEAFF. This chain connects TRBV4-2 to TRBJ1-1; D call uncertain. The CDR3 loop spans 15 amino acids. The germline gives CDR1 LGHNA, CDR2 YNFKEQ. V lost 3 bases, J lost 3 bases, and 14 bases lay in between.

The rearrangement uses TRBV5-5 and TRBJ2-7, with D maybe TRBD2 (5 bases). The V and J ends lost 4 bases and 2 bases respectively, with 16 bases between them. The length of the CDR3 is 15 residues. Looked up from germline, CDR1 is SGHKS and CDR2 is YYEKEE (reference sequence). Here the CDR3 reads CASSPDPGNTYEQYF. CDR3 bases: TGTGCCAGCAGCCCGGATCCGGGAAACACCTACGAGCAGTACTTC.

The CDR3 DNA is TGTGCCCTTCAGAGGGGGTATGAAGCTTTCTTT. This encodes CALQRGYEAFF. The V and J genes are TRBV30 and TRBJ1-1; a weak D match, TRBD1 (6 bases). CDR1 GTSNPN and CDR2 SVGIG come from the germline V gene (reference sequence). Trimming stripped 8 bases from V and 7 bases from J, with 14 bases between. This CDR3 contains 11 residues. Based on the CDR3 plus reference TRBV30 and TRBJ1-1, the full variable domain is SQTIHQWPATLVQPVGSPLSLECTVEGTSNPNLYWYRQAAGRGLQLLFYSVGIGQISSEVPQNLSASRPQDRQFILSSKKLLLSDSGFYLCALQRGYEAFFGQGTRLTVV.

There are a few counts of this clone. This sequence joins TRBV7-2 and TRBJ2-2, with D possibly matching TRBD1 (6 bases). V was pared by 6 bases and J by 3 bases, with 14 bases between. The CDR3 is 15 residues long. The V gene's germline CDR1 is SGHTA and CDR2 FQGNSA. As DNA, the CDR3 is TGTGCCAGCAGTCTTACTAGGGGGTACACCGGGGAGCTGTTTTTT. Encoded protein: CASSLTRGYTGELFF.

This clone has more than one count but fewer than ten. This chain connects TRBV5-5 to TRBJ1-1; a possible D gene is TRBD1 (6 bases). The length of the CDR3 is 14 residues. V dropped 4 bases and J dropped 6 bases, with 16 bases sitting between them. Germline values: CDR1 SGHKS, CDR2 YYEKEE (reference sequence). The chain's CDR3 is CASSTKGGDAEAFF. CDR3 nucleotide sequence: TGTGCCAGCAGCACCAAAGGGGGGGACGCTGAAGCTTTCTTT.